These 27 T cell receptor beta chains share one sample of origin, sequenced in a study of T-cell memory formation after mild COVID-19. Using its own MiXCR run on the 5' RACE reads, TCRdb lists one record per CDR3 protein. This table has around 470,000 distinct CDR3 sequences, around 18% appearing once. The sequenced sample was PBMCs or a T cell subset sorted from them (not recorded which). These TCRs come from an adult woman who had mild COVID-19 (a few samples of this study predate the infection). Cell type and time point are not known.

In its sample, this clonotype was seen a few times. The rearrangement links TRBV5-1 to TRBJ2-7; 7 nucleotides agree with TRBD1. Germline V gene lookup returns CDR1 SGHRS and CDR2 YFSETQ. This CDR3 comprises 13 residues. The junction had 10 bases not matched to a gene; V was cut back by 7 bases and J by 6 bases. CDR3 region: CASGRQGLGEQYF. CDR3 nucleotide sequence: TGCGCCAGCGGTCGACAGGGTCTTGGCGAGCAGTACTTC. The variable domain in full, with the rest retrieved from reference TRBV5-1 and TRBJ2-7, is KAGVTQTPRYLIKTRGQQVTLSCSPISGHRSVSWYQQTPGQGLQFLFEYFSETQRNKGNFPGRFSGRQFSNSRSEMNVSTLELGDSALYLCASGRQGLGEQYFGPGTRLTVT.

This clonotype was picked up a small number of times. The CDR3 bases are TGTGCCAGCAGCTACCGCACCGGGCTATTCTACGAGCAGTACTTC. It codes for CASSYRTGLFYEQYF. V and J are TRBV14 and TRBJ2-7; D gene uncertain. CDR1 and CDR2 (germline): SGHDN, FVKESK. V dropped 5 bases and J dropped 3 bases, with 17 bases sitting between them. CDR3 length: 15 residues. Drawing the rest from reference TRBV14 and TRBJ2-7, the complete variable domain is EAGVTQFPSHSVIEKGQTVTLRCDPISGHDNLYWYRRVMGKEIKFLLHFVKESKQDESGMPNNRFLAERTGGTYSTLKVQPAELEDSGVYFCASSYRTGLFYEQYFGPGTRLTVT.

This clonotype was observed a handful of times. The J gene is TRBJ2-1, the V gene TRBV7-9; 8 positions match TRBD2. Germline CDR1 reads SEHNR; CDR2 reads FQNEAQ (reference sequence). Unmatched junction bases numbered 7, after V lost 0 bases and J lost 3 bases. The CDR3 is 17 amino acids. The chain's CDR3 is CASSLAGAGANYNEQFF. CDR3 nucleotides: TGTGCCAGCAGCTTAGCGGGAGCGGGAGCTAACTACAATGAGCAGTTCTTC.

In DNA form, the CDR3 reads TGTGCCAGCAGTCAGGGGGATTACTATGGCTACACCTTC. Translating it yields CASSQGDYYGYTF. The chain uses TRBV6-5 and TRBJ1-2; 7 bases align to TRBD1. CDR3 size: 13 residues. The ends lost 5 bases at V and 3 bases at J; junction bases unmatched: 3. Germline V CDR1 and CDR2: MNHEY, SVGAGI.

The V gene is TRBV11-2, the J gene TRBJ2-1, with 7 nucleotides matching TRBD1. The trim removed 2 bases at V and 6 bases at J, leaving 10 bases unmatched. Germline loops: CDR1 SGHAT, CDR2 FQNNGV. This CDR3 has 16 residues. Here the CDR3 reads CASSLFTTGAGNEQFF. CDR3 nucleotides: TGTGCCAGCAGCTTATTCACCACAGGGGCTGGCAATGAGCAGTTCTTC.

The CDR3 nucleotides read TGTGCCAGCAGCCAAGTGGCGGGGGCCGGCTTAGCCAAAAACATTCAGTACTTC. Encoded protein: CASSQVAGAGLAKNIQYF. This chain joins TRBV3-1 and TRBJ2-4, with a weak D call TRBD2 (7 bases). Germline V gene data show CDR1 as LGHDT and CDR2 as YNNKEL (reference sequence). CDR3 size: 18 residues. The ends were cut back, 1 base at V and 0 bases at J, with 16 bases in the middle.

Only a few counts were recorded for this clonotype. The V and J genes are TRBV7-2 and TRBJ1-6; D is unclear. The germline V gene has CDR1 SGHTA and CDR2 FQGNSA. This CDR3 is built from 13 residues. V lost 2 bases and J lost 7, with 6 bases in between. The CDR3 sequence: CASSLIQNSPLHF. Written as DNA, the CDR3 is TGTGCCAGCAGCTTAATACAGAATTCACCCCTCCACTTT.

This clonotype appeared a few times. The CDR3 reads CASRSGKGNTEAFF. The CDR3 nucleotides read TGCGCCAGCAGGTCAGGGAAGGGGAACACTGAAGCTTTCTTT. The chain recombines TRBV5-1 with TRBJ1-1; D might be TRBD1 (5 bases). Per germline, CDR1 SGHRS and CDR2 YFSETQ. V dropped 5 bases and J dropped 1 base, with 12 bases sitting between them. The CDR3 sequence is 14 residues long.

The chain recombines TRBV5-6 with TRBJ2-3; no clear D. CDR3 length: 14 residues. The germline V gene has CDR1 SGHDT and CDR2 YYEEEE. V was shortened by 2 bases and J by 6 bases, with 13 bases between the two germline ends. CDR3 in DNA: TGTGCCAGCAGCTTTGTCTGGGAACGGGATACGCAGTATTTT. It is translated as CASSFVWERDTQYF.

For the CDR3, the DNA is TGTGCCACCAGTGAGGTAGTACCAGATACGCAGTATTTT. It translates to CATSEVVPDTQYF. This chain links TRBV24-1 with TRBJ2-3; D remains unclear. From germline, CDR1 is KGHDR and CDR2 SFDVKD. V lost 4 bases to trimming and J lost 4 bases, with 8 bases between them. The CDR3 is made up of 13 amino acids.

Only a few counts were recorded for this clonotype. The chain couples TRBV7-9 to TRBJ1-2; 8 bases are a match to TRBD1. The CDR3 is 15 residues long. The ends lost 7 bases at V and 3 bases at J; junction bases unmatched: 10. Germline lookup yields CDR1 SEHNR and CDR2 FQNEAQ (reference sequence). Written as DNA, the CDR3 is TGTGCCAGCATCCCCCAGGGGGCAGGGGACTATGGCTACACCTTC. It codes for CASIPQGAGDYGYTF.

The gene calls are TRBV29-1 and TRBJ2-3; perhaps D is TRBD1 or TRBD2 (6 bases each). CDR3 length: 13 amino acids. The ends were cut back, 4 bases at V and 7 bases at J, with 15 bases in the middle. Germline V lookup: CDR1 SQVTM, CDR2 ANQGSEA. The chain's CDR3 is CSVGGAGPNTQYF. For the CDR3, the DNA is TGCAGCGTTGGGGGGGCGGGACCCAATACGCAGTATTTT.

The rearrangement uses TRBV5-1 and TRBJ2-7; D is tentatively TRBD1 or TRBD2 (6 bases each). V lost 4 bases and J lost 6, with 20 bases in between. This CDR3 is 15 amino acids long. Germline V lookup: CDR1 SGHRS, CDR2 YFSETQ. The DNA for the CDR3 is TGCGCCAGCAGCCCCGTGGAGGGGGGCCGGGGCGAGCAGTACTTC. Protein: CASSPVEGGRGEQYF.

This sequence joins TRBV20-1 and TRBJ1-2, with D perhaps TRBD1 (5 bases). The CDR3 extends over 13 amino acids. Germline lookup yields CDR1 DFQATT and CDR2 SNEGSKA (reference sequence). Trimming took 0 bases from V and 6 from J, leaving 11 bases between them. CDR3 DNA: TGCAGTGCTAGAGATCCAGGGACCCATGGCTACACCTTC. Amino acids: CSARDPGTHGYTF.

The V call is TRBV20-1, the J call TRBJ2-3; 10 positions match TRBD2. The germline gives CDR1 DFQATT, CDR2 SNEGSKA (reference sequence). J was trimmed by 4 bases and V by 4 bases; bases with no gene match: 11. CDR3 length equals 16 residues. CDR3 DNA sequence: TGCAGTGCTATAAAGGAGGGGACTAGCGATGCAGATACGCAGTATTTT. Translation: CSAIKEGTSDADTQYF.

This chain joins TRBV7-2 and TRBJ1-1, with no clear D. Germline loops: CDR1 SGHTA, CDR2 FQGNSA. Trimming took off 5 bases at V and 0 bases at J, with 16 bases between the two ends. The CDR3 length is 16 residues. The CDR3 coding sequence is TGTGCCAGCAGCAAAGGCCTGATGACACTGAACACTGAAGCTTTCTTT. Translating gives CASSKGLMTLNTEAFF. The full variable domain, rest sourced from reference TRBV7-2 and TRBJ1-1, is GAGVSQSPSNKVTEKGKDVELRCDPISGHTALYWYRQSLGQGLEFLIYFQGNSAPDKSGLPSDRFSAERTGGSVSTLTIQRTQQEDSAVYLCASSKGLMTLNTEAFFGQGTRLTVV.

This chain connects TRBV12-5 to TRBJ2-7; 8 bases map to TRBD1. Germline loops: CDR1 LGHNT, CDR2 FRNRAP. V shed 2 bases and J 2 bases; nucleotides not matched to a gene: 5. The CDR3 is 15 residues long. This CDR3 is CASGLKRQGTYEQYF. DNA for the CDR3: TGTGCTAGTGGTTTGAAGAGACAGGGGACCTACGAGCAGTACTTC.

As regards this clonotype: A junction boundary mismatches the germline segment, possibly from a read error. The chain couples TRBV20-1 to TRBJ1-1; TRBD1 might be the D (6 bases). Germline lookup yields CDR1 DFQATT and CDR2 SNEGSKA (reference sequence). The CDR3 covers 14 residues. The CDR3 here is CSARDQGPNTEAFF. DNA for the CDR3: TGCAGTGCAAGAGACCAGGGGCCGAACACTGAAGCTTTCTTT.

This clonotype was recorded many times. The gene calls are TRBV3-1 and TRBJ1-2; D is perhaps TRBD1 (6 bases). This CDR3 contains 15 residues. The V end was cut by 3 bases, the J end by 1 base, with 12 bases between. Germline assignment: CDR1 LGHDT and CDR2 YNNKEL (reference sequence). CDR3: CASSHGDTRNYGYTF. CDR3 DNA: TGTGCCAGCAGCCATGGGGACACCCGTAACTATGGCTACACCTTC.

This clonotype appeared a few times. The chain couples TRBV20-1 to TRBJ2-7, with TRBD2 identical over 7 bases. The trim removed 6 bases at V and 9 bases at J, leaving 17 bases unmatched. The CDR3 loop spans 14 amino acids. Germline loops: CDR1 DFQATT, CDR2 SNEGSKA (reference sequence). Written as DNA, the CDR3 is TGCAGTGCGTCACGGGCTAGCGGTTCCATGGGGCAGTACTTC. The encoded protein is CSASRASGSMGQYF.

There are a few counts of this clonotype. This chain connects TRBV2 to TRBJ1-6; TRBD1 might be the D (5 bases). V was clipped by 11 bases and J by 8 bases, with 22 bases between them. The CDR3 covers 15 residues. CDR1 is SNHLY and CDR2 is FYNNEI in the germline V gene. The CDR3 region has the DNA TGTGCCGGACGGCTGATGCAGGGCGGGGATTCACCCCTCCACTTT. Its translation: CAGRLMQGGDSPLHF.

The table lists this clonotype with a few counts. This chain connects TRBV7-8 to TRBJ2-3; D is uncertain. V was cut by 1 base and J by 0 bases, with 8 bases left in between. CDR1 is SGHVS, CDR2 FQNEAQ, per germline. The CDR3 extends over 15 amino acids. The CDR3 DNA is TGTGCCAGCAGCTTAGGATCGGCAAGCACAGATACGCAGTATTTT. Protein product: CASSLGSASTDTQYF. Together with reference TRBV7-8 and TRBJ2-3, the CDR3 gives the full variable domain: GAGVSQSPRYKVAKRGQDVALRCDPISGHVSLFWYQQALGQGPEFLTYFQNEAQLDKSGLPSDRFFAERPEGSVSTLKIQRTQQEDSAVYLCASSLGSASTDTQYFGPGTRLTVL.

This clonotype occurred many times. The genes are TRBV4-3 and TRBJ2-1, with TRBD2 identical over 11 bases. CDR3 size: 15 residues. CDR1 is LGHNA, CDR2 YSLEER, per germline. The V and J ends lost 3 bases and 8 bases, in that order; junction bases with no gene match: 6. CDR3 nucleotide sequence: TGCGCCAGCAGCCAGACTAGCGGGATTGATTATGAGCAGTTCTTC. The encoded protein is CASSQTSGIDYEQFF.

The CDR3 spells CASSPTKTVYNEQFF. CDR3 nucleotides: TGTGCCAGCAGCCCAACCAAGACAGTATACAATGAGCAGTTCTTC. The V call is TRBV3-1, the J call TRBJ2-1, with TRBD1 as a possible D gene (5 bases). Germline CDR1 is LGHDT and CDR2 is YNNKEL (reference sequence). Between the trimmed V and J ends, which lost 4 bases and 4 bases, there was a span of 14 bases. The CDR3 is 15 amino acids.

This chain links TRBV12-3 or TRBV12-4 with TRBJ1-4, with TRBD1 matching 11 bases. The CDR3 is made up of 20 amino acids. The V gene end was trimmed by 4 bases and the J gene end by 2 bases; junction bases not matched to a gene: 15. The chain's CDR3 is CASSSGSAPGQGATNEKLFF. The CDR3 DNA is TGTGCCAGCAGTTCCGGTTCCGCCCCCGGACAGGGGGCGACTAATGAAAAACTGTTTTTT.

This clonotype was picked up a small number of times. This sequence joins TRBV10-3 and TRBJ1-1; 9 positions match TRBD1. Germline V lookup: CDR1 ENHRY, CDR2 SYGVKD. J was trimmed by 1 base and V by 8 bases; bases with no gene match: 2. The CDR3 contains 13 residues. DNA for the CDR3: TGTGCCATCCTGGGACAGGGGAACACTGAAGCTTTCTTT. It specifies CAILGQGNTEAFF.

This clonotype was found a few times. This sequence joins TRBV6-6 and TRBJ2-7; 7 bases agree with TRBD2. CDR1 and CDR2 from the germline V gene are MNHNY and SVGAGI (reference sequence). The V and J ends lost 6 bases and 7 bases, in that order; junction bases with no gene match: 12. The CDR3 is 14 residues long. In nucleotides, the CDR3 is TGTGCCAGCAGCCGCCCCGGGGCGGGAGAGGAGCAGTACTTC. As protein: CASSRPGAGEEQYF.